This T cell receptor beta chain derives from a study of cytomegalovirus exposure and HLA in healthy donors. Study information: Researchers found that around 80% of about 400 genotyped donors fell within the Caucasian-associated ancestry cluster.

In regard to this clone: What it binds is unknown.

Findings of the study overall: A missense variant in DCLRE1C was later tied to TCR beta V- and J-gene trimming.

Germline loops: CDR1 MDHEN, CDR2 SYDVKM. Trimming cost V 5 bases and J 6 bases; bases outside gene matches: 18. CDR3 length: 19 amino acids. The PCR contained 60 Vbeta and 13 Jbeta primers. Clones were sequenced by immunoSEQ multiplex PCR, and TCRdb holds only the in-frame ones, with some missing. Listed are around 140,000 clones; more than 1.5% falls within the top ten. Each donor's status was that of a healthy bone marrow donor. At sampling all donors were nominally healthy, likely with unrecorded immune exposures. The TCR comes from a man aged 18 to 29 in good health and CMV-seronegative. The J gene is TRBJ2-1, the V gene TRBV28; the match to TRBD2 covers 11 bases. Sample: PBMCs. The CDR3 DNA sequence: TGTGCCAGCAGTAGTTTTCTCCGACTAGCGGGATCGGTAGGCAATGAGCAGTTCTTC. It yields the protein CASSSFLRLAGSVGNEQFF.